These 11 T cell receptor beta chains were all obtained from the same sample, sequenced in a study of blood T cell repertoires in COVID-19. Some clones are missing from TCRdb's copy, which holds only in-frame ones; the method was immunoSEQ multiplex PCR. The table has 200,000 to 300,000 clones, about 87% seen once; the top ten hold under 4.5%. The sequenced sample consisted of peripheral blood. The receptor set was obtained from a man in his sixties who had recovered from COVID-19.

The chain links TRBV30 to TRBJ2-1; D is unclear. The CDR3 contains 11 residues. CDR1 is GTSNPN, CDR2 SVGIG, per germline (reference sequence). V was clipped by 0 bases and J by 10 bases, with 7 bases between them. The CDR3 protein is CAWSVLEEQFF. The DNA for the CDR3 is TGTGCCTGGAGTGTACTGGAGGAGCAGTTCTTC.

The chain is built from TRBV6-1 and TRBJ2-5, with 11 bases matching TRBD2. This CDR3 spans 17 amino acids. The trim removed 5 bases at V and 7 bases at J, leaving 15 bases unmatched. The germline gives CDR1 MNHNS, CDR2 SASEGT. CDR3 sequence reads: CASSKVSGGAEFGTQYF. CDR3 nucleotide sequence: TGTGCCAGCAGTAAAGTTAGCGGGGGGGCCGAATTTGGGACCCAGTACTTC.

With respect to this clone: Distinct nucleotide sequences in the sample also encode this CDR3. This chain joins TRBV5-1 and TRBJ2-2, with 7 bases fitting TRBD1. V dropped 4 bases and J dropped 2; count of bases not matched to a gene: 5. CDR1 SGHRS and CDR2 YFSETQ come from the germline V gene. This CDR3 contains 15 residues. CDR3 nucleotide sequence: TGCGCCAGCAGCCCAGGGACAGCTAACACCGGGGAGCTGTTTTTT. This sequence encodes CASSPGTANTGELFF.

The CDR3 DNA is TGTGCCAGCAGTGGCCCGCGCGGGGGGCCTTCAGATACGCAGTATTTT. It translates to CASSGPRGGPSDTQYF. The chain joins TRBV25-1 to TRBJ2-3; 8 positions match TRBD2. The germline CDR1 and CDR2 sequences are MGHDK and SYGVNS. V dropped 4 bases and J dropped 4; count of bases not matched to a gene: 10. CDR3 length equals 16 residues.

This clone has a single count. This chain connects TRBV5-1 to TRBJ2-3, with 16 bases lining up with TRBD2. Germline V CDR1 and CDR2: SGHRS, YFSETQ. The V and J ends lost 1 base and 1 base, in that order; junction bases with no gene match: 12. This CDR3 has 21 amino acids. This CDR3 reads CASSLTKGTSGGAIGTDTQYF. The CDR3 region has the DNA TGCGCCAGCAGCTTGACTAAGGGGACTAGCGGGGGGGCCATTGGCACAGATACGCAGTATTTT.

The chain employs TRBV6-1 and TRBJ2-1, with D tentatively TRBD2 (5 bases). Trimming took off 3 bases at V and 9 bases at J, with 12 bases between the two ends. This CDR3 has 13 residues. CDR1 MNHNS and CDR2 SASEGT come from the germline V gene. CDR3 nucleotides: TGTGCCAGCAGTGATGAACGGGGTGGTGAGCAGTTCTTC. It codes for CASSDERGGEQFF.

V and J are TRBV6-1 and TRBJ2-7; the match to TRBD1 covers 9 bases. Losses at the gene ends were 0 bases for V and 4 bases for J; bases not matched to a gene: 7. CDR1 and CDR2 (germline): MNHNS, SASEGT. The CDR3 contains 16 residues. The CDR3 is CASSEAYGQGSYEQYF. The CDR3 DNA follows: TGTGCCAGCAGTGAAGCGTATGGACAGGGGTCTTACGAGCAGTACTTC.

The table lists this clone with a count of one. This chain joins TRBV25-1 and TRBJ1-5; D gene uncertain. V lost 5 bases, J lost 6 bases, and 8 bases lay in between. The germline CDR1 and CDR2 sequences are MGHDK and SYGVNS. The CDR3 loop spans 12 amino acids. DNA for the CDR3: TGTGCCAGCAGTCAAACGAGTCAGCCCCAGCATTTT. Its protein product is CASSQTSQPQHF.

This clone appeared once. The rearrangement joins TRBV18 to TRBJ2-7; D perhaps matches TRBD1 (6 bases). Per germline, CDR1 KGHSH and CDR2 LQKENI. V lost 5 bases and J lost 2, with 10 bases in between. The CDR3 length is 13 residues. CDR3 DNA sequence: TGTGCCAGCTCATCGCGGACAGCCTACGAGCAGTACTTC. Its protein product is CASSSRTAYEQYF.

The rearrangement links TRBV11-2 to TRBJ2-1; D is perhaps TRBD1 (5 bases). CDR3 size: 13 residues. V was cut by 7 bases and J by 1 base, with 8 bases left in between. Germline V lookup: CDR1 SGHAT, CDR2 FQNNGV. The DNA for the CDR3 is TGTGCCAGCACGCAGGGTTCCTACAATGAGCAGTTCTTC. It is translated as CASTQGSYNEQFF.

This clone was counted a single time. This sequence joins TRBV19 and TRBJ2-2; TRBD1 is a possible D gene (5 bases). Germline V gene sequence: CDR1 LNHDA, CDR2 SQIVND (reference sequence). The CDR3 has 13 amino acids. The germline V and J ends were trimmed by 8 bases and 5 bases, with 12 bases remaining between them. The CDR3 region has the DNA TGTGCCAGTGGACACATTTGGACCGGGGAGCTGTTTTTT. Encoded protein: CASGHIWTGELFF.